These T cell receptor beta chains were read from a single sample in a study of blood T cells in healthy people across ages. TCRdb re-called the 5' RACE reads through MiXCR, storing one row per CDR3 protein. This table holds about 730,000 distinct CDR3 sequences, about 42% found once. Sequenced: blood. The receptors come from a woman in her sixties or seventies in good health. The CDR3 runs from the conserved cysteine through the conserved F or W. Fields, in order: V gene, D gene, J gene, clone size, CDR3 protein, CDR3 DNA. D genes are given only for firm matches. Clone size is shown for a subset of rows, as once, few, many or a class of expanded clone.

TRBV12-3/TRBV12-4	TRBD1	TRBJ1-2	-	CASQDRLSGYTF	TGTGCCAGCCAGGACAGGTTGAGTGGCTACACCTTC
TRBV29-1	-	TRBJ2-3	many	CSVEMVTDTQYF	TGCAGCGTTGAAATGGTCACAGATACGCAGTATTTT
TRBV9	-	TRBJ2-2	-	CASSVSAANTGELFF	TGTGCCAGCAGCGTGTCAGCAGCGAACACCGGGGAGCTGTTTTTT
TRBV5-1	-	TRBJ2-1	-	CASSRDNEQFF	TGCGCCAGCAGCCGTGACAATGAGCAGTTCTTC
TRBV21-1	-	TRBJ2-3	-	CASSKGGGTAEDTQYF	TGTGCCAGCAGCAAAGGCGGGGGGACAGCAGAAGATACGCAGTATTTT
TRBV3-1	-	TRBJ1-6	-	CARSQEGGSYNSPLHF	TGTGCCCGCAGCCAAGAAGGAGGGTCCTATAATTCACCCCTCCACTTT
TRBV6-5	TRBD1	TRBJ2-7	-	CTSSYSIPQGASSYEQYF	TGTACCAGCAGTTACTCGATTCCGCAGGGGGCGAGCTCCTACGAGCAGTACTTC
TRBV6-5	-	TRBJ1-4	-	CASSGWASTNEKLFF	TGTGCCAGCAGTGGTTGGGCGTCCACTAATGAAAAACTGTTTTTT
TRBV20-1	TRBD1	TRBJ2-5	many	CSATRRTGRKTQYF	TGCAGTGCCACCCGTAGGACAGGGAGGAAGACCCAGTACTTC
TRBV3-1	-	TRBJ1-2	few	CASSPDWGSRTGYTF	TGTGCCAGCAGCCCGGACTGGGGGAGTCGCACGGGCTACACCTTC
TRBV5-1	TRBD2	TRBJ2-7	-	CASTVGGRANNEQYF	TGCGCCAGCACCGTAGGAGGGAGGGCCAACAATGAGCAGTACTTC